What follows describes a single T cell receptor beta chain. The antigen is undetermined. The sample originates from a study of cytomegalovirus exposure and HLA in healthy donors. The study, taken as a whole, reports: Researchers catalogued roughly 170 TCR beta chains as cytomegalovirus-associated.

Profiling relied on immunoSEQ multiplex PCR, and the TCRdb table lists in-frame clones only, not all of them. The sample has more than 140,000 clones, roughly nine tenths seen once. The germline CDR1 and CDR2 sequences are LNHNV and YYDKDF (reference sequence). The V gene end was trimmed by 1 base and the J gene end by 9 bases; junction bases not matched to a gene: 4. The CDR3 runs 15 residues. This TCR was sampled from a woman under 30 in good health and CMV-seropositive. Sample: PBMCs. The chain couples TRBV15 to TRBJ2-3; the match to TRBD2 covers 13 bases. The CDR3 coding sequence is TGTGCCACCAGCAGAGCTGGGACTAGCGGGGACACGCAGTATTTT. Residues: CATSRAGTSGDTQYF.